The 17 T cell receptor beta chains below all came from one sample that was sequenced in a study of beta chain features in type 1 diabetes (dated 2018 in TCRdb). To prepare the library, the immunoSEQ multiplex PCR assay was applied. All of the isolated RNA was reverse transcribed with the High Capacity cDNA Reverse Transcription Kit, so expressed TCRB transcripts were sequenced. Imported from immuneACCESS, the table was reduced by TCRdb to in-frame sequences with V and J called. These copies leave out some clones; in studies compared against another copy, an unresolved V gene accounts for under half, and the cause of the remainder is not known. The sample table lists hundreds of thousands of clones, roughly 13% of them with a count of one. Together, the top ten hold less than 0.025% of the sample. The antigens these receptors bind are not known. Paper-wide results and their limitations: In all four CD4+ subsets, TCRB CDR3 length was moderately but significantly shorter in type 1 diabetes patients.

Sequenced material: naive CD4+ T cells from blood. The label giving this sample's cell subset or site can be read as: true naive CD4+ T cells. The receptors were gathered from a man between 18 and 35 years old with type 1 diabetes.

This clone has just a few counts. This chain uses TRBV4-1 with TRBJ1-6; D may be TRBD1 (5 bases). Between the trimmed V and J ends, which lost 0 bases and 10 bases, there was a span of 13 bases. Germline V CDR1 and CDR2: MGHRA, YSYEKL. The CDR3 length is 15 residues. CDR3 in amino acids: CASSQDSSGRSPLHF. DNA of the CDR3: TGCGCCAGCAGCCAAGACTCATCGGGGCGGTCACCCCTCCACTTT.

The gene calls are TRBV18 and TRBJ2-2; D may be TRBD1 (6 bases). The CDR3 sequence is 17 residues long. Trimming stripped 0 bases from V and 0 bases from J, with 11 bases between. Germline values: CDR1 KGHSH, CDR2 LQKENI. The CDR3: CASSPPSTGANTGELFF. The CDR3 DNA is TGTGCCAGCTCACCACCTTCGACAGGTGCGAACACCGGGGAGCTGTTTTTT.

The chain employs TRBV19 and TRBJ2-7, with D perhaps matching TRBD2 (6 bases). The CDR3 spans 15 residues. Per germline, CDR1 LNHDA and CDR2 SQIVND (reference sequence). V lost 6 bases and J 3 bases, leaving 18 bases between the germline ends. CDR3 in amino acids: CASSRDWGTNYEQYF. Here the CDR3 DNA reads TGTGCCAGTAGCCGGGACTGGGGTACAAACTACGAGCAGTACTTC.

This rearrangement joins TRBV30 to TRBJ1-1; D is uncertain. Trimming left V 4 bases short and J 1 base short, with 4 bases between. The CDR3 is 11 amino acids. Germline CDR1 GTSNPN, CDR2 SVGIG (reference sequence). The CDR3 bases are TGTGCCTGGAATGAGAACACTGAAGCTTTCTTT. It codes for CAWNENTEAFF.

V and J are TRBV5-1 and TRBJ2-7; D is uncertain. V gave up 0 bases and J gave up 3 bases, with 7 bases separating them. The CDR3 has 13 amino acids. Germline loops: CDR1 SGHRS, CDR2 YFSETQ. For the CDR3, the DNA is TGCGCCAGCAGCTTGGACAACTACTACGAGCAGTACTTC. Its protein product is CASSLDNYYEQYF.

This clone was observed a few times. V gene TRBV25-1 combines with J gene TRBJ2-2; D is ambiguous. CDR1 and CDR2 (germline): MGHDK, SYGVNS. The V end was cut by 3 bases, the J end by 1 base, with 9 bases between. The CDR3 loop spans 15 amino acids. In DNA, the CDR3 is TGTGCCAGCAGTGATATCCAGGAGAACACCGGGGAGCTGTTTTTT. Amino acid sequence: CASSDIQENTGELFF.

The chain carries TRBV15 and TRBJ2-5; D might be TRBD1 (6 bases). This CDR3 is built from 16 residues. CDR1 is LNHNV and CDR2 is YYDKDF in the germline V gene (reference sequence). The V gene lost 5 bases and the J gene lost 2 bases, with 18 bases spanning the gap. The DNA for the CDR3 is TGTGCCACCAGCCCCACAGGGCACAATACTCAAGAGACCCAGTACTTC. Its translation is CATSPTGHNTQETQYF.

This clone was detected only a few times. The chain uses TRBV30 and TRBJ1-6; no clear D gene. Trimming shortened V by 2 bases and J by 7 bases, and 12 bases separated the two germline ends. The CDR3 extends over 14 amino acids. Germline values: CDR1 GTSNPN, CDR2 SVGIG (reference sequence). CDR3 nucleotide sequence: TGTGCCTGGAGTATGGGCAGTCCAAATTCACCCCTCCACTTT. Translating it yields CAWSMGSPNSPLHF.

The chain uses TRBV7-9 and TRBJ2-7, with TRBD1 matching over 8 bases. CDR3 size: 14 residues. CDR1 SEHNR and CDR2 FQNEAQ come from the germline V gene (reference sequence). After removal of 3 bases from V and 2 bases from J, the junction contained 3 bases not matched to a gene. The CDR3 DNA follows: TGTGCCAGCAGCTTCCGGGACAGGACCTACGAGCAGTACTTC. Translating it yields CASSFRDRTYEQYF.

The rearrangement links TRBV11-2 to TRBJ1-5, with D tentatively TRBD1 (5 bases). The V gene's germline CDR1 is SGHAT and CDR2 FQNNGV. Trimming cost V 1 base and J 4 bases, with 8 bases left between them. The CDR3 contains 14 residues. The CDR3 bases are TGTGCCAGCAGCTTAGGTGGGGCGAATCAGCCCCAGCATTTT. Protein product: CASSLGGANQPQHF.

This chain uses TRBV10-3 with TRBJ2-7; D is possibly TRBD1 (6 bases). V lost 2 bases to trimming and J lost 1 base, with 9 bases between them. CDR3 length: 14 amino acids. Germline-derived CDR1 and CDR2 are ENHRY and SYGVKD. CDR3 amino acids: CAISEDRTSYEQYF. The CDR3 DNA follows: TGTGCCATCAGTGAGGACAGGACTTCCTACGAGCAGTACTTC.

This chain joins TRBV27 and TRBJ2-7, with 8 bases aligning to TRBD1. Germline V gene lookup returns CDR1 MNHEY and CDR2 SMNVEV (reference sequence). V was pared by 6 bases and J by 3 bases, with 7 bases of the junction left unmatched. This CDR3 comprises 14 residues. CDR3 bases: TGTGCCAGCAGCCAACTTGGGACAGGCTACGAGCAGTACTTC. This translates into CASSQLGTGYEQYF.

This clone was detected a few times. J is TRBJ2-3 and V is TRBV7-6, with 9 bases identical to TRBD2. Germline CDR1 is SGHVS and CDR2 is FNYEAQ. The CDR3 spans 16 residues. Trimming took 3 bases from V and 1 from J; bases not matched to a gene: 5. CDR3 region: CASSFLAGSGTDTQYF. The DNA of the CDR3 is TGTGCCAGCAGCTTTCTAGCGGGGTCTGGCACAGATACGCAGTATTTT.

The V and J genes are TRBV11-2 and TRBJ2-1; D unclear. The CDR3 runs 12 residues. V lost 5 bases and J lost 3, with 5 bases in between. CDR1 SGHAT and CDR2 FQNNGV come from the germline V gene. The CDR3 loop reads CASSLNYNEQFF. CDR3 DNA: TGTGCCAGCAGCCTAAACTACAATGAGCAGTTCTTC.

This clone was seen a handful of times. The same CDR3 is also encoded by other DNA sequences in this sample. The chain carries TRBV2 and TRBJ2-3; perhaps TRBD1 as D (5 bases). V dropped 2 bases and J dropped 4 bases, with 7 bases sitting between them. From germline, CDR1 is SNHLY and CDR2 FYNNEI. The CDR3 has 13 amino acids. Here the CDR3 DNA reads TGTGCCAGCAGTGAACAGGGCCCAGATACGCAGTATTTT. Its protein product is CASSEQGPDTQYF.

This chain uses TRBV5-1 with TRBJ1-1; the D is unclear. The CDR3 totals 14 residues. The V end was cut by 4 bases, the J end by 2 bases, with 12 bases between. In germline, CDR1 is SGHRS, CDR2 YFSETQ. The CDR3 protein is CASSPTDPNTEAFF. The CDR3 region has the DNA TGCGCCAGCAGCCCCACAGACCCCAACACTGAAGCTTTCTTT.

This clone was recorded a few times. Different DNA sequences within this sample yield the same CDR3. The chain couples TRBV10-3 to TRBJ2-3; 8 nucleotides line up with TRBD1. J was trimmed by 1 base and V by 5 bases; bases with no gene match: 2. Germline V gene data show CDR1 as ENHRY and CDR2 as SYGVKD. This CDR3 region has 14 residues. In DNA form, the CDR3 reads TGTGCCATCAGTTTGACAGGGGGCACAGATACGCAGTATTTT. Encoded protein: CAISLTGGTDTQYF.